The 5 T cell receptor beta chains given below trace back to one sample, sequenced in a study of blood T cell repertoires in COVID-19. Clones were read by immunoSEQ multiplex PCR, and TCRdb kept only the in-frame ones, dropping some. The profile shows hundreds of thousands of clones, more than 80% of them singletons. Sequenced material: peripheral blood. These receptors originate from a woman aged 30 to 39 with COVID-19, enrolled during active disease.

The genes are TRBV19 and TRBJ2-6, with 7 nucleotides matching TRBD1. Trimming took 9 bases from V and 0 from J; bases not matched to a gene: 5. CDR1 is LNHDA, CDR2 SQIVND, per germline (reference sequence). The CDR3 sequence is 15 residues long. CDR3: CASKGGGSGANVLTF. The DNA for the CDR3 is TGTGCCAGCAAAGGGGGCGGCTCTGGGGCCAACGTCCTGACTTTC.

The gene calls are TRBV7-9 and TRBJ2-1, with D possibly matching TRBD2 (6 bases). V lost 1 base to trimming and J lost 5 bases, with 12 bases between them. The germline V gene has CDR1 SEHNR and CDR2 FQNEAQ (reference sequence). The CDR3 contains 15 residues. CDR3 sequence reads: CASSLEGLKNNEQFF. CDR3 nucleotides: TGTGCCAGCAGCTTAGAGGGACTGAAGAACAATGAGCAGTTCTTC.

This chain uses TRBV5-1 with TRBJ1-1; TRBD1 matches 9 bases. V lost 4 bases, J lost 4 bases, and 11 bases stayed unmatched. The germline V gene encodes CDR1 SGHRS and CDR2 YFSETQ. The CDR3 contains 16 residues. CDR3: CASSLTEQGAGTEAFF. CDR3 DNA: TGCGCCAGCAGCCTAACCGAACAGGGGGCGGGCACTGAAGCTTTCTTT.

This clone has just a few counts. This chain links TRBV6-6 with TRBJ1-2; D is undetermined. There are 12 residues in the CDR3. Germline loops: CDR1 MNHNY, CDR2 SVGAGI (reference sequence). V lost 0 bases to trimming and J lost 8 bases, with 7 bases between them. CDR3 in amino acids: CASSYSQSGYTF. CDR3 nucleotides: TGTGCCAGCAGTTACTCGCAGTCCGGCTACACCTTC.

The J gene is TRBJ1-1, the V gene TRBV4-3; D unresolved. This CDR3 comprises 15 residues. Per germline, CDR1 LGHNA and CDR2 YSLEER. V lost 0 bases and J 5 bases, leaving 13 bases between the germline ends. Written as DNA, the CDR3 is TGCGCCAGCAGCCAAGAACCCTCAGGATGGACTGAAGCTTTCTTT. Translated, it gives CASSQEPSGWTEAFF.